This T cell receptor (beta chain) is drawn from a study of cytomegalovirus exposure and HLA in healthy donors. This clone has a handful of counts. What it binds is unknown. The PCR made use of 60 Vbeta and 13 Jbeta primers. This table comes from immunoSEQ multiplex PCR, and its TCRdb copy is limited to in-frame clones, with some not included. The sample comprises roughly 63,000 clones, over 60% of which are singletons, and more than 20% rests with the top ten. From germline, CDR1 is SGHRS and CDR2 YFSETQ. The trim removed 4 bases at V and 4 bases at J, leaving 9 bases unmatched. The CDR3 has 15 amino acids. General observations from the study: Upon later analysis, HLA-associated TCR beta chains proved more clonally expanded than other, equally common chains. Investigators reported over 150 TCR beta chains as tied to cytomegalovirus. In vitro work confirmed that a few CMV-associated chains recognize CMV antigens. A later analysis reportedly found fewer N-insertions in an Asian-associated ancestry cluster than the roughly 680-donor mean.

This rearrangement joins TRBV5-1 to TRBJ1-1; 8 bases line up with TRBD1. This sequence was found in a man aged 50-60 years in good health and CMV-seropositive. The sample taken for sequencing was PBMCs. CDR3 loop: CASSGGQGVGTEAFF. DNA of the CDR3: TGCGCCAGCAGCGGCGGACAGGGCGTGGGCACTGAAGCTTTCTTT. Full variable domain (outside the CDR3, taken from reference TRBV5-1 and TRBJ1-1): KAGVTQTPRYLIKTRGQQVTLSCSPISGHRSVSWYQQTPGQGLQFLFEYFSETQRNKGNFPGRFSGRQFSNSRSEMNVSTLELGDSALYLCASSGGQGVGTEAFFGQGTRLTVV.